Following are 7 T cell receptor beta chains from one sample sequenced in a study of control samples from healthy donors and cancer patients. Repertoires were generated with immunoSEQ multiplex PCR, while TCRdb's copy carries only in-frame clones and drops some. Here the sample spans 40,000 to 55,000 clones, 70% to 75% being singletons. The sample consisted of formalin-fixed, paraffin-embedded tissue. These TCRs come from a male donor with melanoma.

The chain employs TRBV5-5 and TRBJ2-7; D unclear. The CDR3 sequence is 13 residues long. The germline V gene has CDR1 SGHKS and CDR2 YYEKEE (reference sequence). V was clipped by 0 bases and J by 6 bases, with 10 bases between them. CDR3 nucleotide sequence: TGTGCCAGCAGCTTGGCGCAGGTTGGCGAGCAGTACTTC. As protein: CASSLAQVGEQYF.

The V call is TRBV4-2, the J call TRBJ2-5; 9 nucleotides match TRBD1. CDR1 and CDR2 (germline): LGHNA, YNFKEQ. V shed 4 bases and J 10 bases; nucleotides not matched to a gene: 10. The CDR3 loop spans 14 amino acids. The CDR3 sequence is CASSPGRQGGIQYF. The CDR3 DNA is TGTGCCAGCAGCCCCGGGAGACAGGGGGGAATCCAGTACTTC.

J is TRBJ1-2 and V is TRBV3-1 (or the pseudogene TRBV3-2); weak D call: TRBD1 (5 bases). The V gene's germline CDR1 is LGHDT and CDR2 YNNKEL (reference sequence). Trimming removed 6 bases from V and 7 bases from J, with 18 bases in between. The CDR3 extends over 14 amino acids. As DNA, the CDR3 is TGTGCCAGCAGTCGTACCCAGGGTGTGAGTGGCTACACCTTC. It codes for CASSRTQGVSGYTF.

This clone occurred once. The genes are TRBV2 and TRBJ2-1; 13 bases fit TRBD2. This CDR3 has 18 amino acids. CDR1 is SNHLY and CDR2 is FYNNEI in the germline V gene. V dropped 2 bases and J dropped 5; count of bases not matched to a gene: 9. Here the CDR3 reads CASSELGLAGATHNEQFF. Written as DNA, the CDR3 is TGTGCCAGCAGTGAATTAGGACTAGCGGGAGCGACCCACAATGAGCAGTTCTTC.

The chain joins TRBV27 to TRBJ1-1, with no clear D. CDR3 length: 15 amino acids. Germline CDR1 and CDR2: MNHEY and SMNVEV (reference sequence). Trimming shortened V by 0 bases and J by 0 bases, and 8 bases separated the two germline ends. The chain's CDR3 is CASSLSLQVNTEAFF. The CDR3 coding sequence is TGTGCCAGCAGTTTATCCCTTCAGGTGAACACTGAAGCTTTCTTT.

This clone was counted ten times or more. The chain carries TRBV20-1 and TRBJ1-2; no definite D call. Per the germline V gene, CDR1 is DFQATT and CDR2 is SNEGSKA (reference sequence). CDR3 length equals 11 residues. V was shortened by 6 bases and J by 7 bases, with 12 bases between the two germline ends. The CDR3 coding sequence is TGCAGTGCGTCCGGCGGTTCTGGCTACACCTTC. As protein: CSASGGSGYTF.

The sample holds a few counts of this clone. The chain carries TRBV30 and TRBJ2-7; the D call may be TRBD1 or TRBD2 (5 bases each). The germline V gene encodes CDR1 GTSNPN and CDR2 SVGIG (reference sequence). The V gene lost 1 base and the J gene lost 5 bases, with 15 bases spanning the gap. There are 14 residues in the CDR3. The CDR3 protein is CAWSDGTSVDEQYF. For the CDR3, the DNA is TGTGCCTGGAGTGACGGGACCAGCGTAGACGAGCAGTACTTC.